This T cell receptor (beta chain) is drawn from a study of blood T cell repertoires in COVID-19. The ends were cut back, 3 bases at V and 0 bases at J, with 12 bases in the middle. This CDR3 has 15 residues. The V gene's germline CDR1 is MGHRA and CDR2 YSYEKL. Profiled with immunoSEQ multiplex PCR; TCRdb holds only in-frame clones, not every one. The sample contains about 67,000 clones, approximately 87% of which appear only once. This chain connects TRBV4-1 to TRBJ2-7; D gene uncertain. Sequencing input: peripheral blood. The receptor's source is a man over 45 with active COVID-19. The CDR3 reads CASSHSGSISYEQYF. The CDR3 nucleotides are TGCGCCAGCAGCCACTCCGGTTCGATCTCCTACGAGCAGTACTTC.